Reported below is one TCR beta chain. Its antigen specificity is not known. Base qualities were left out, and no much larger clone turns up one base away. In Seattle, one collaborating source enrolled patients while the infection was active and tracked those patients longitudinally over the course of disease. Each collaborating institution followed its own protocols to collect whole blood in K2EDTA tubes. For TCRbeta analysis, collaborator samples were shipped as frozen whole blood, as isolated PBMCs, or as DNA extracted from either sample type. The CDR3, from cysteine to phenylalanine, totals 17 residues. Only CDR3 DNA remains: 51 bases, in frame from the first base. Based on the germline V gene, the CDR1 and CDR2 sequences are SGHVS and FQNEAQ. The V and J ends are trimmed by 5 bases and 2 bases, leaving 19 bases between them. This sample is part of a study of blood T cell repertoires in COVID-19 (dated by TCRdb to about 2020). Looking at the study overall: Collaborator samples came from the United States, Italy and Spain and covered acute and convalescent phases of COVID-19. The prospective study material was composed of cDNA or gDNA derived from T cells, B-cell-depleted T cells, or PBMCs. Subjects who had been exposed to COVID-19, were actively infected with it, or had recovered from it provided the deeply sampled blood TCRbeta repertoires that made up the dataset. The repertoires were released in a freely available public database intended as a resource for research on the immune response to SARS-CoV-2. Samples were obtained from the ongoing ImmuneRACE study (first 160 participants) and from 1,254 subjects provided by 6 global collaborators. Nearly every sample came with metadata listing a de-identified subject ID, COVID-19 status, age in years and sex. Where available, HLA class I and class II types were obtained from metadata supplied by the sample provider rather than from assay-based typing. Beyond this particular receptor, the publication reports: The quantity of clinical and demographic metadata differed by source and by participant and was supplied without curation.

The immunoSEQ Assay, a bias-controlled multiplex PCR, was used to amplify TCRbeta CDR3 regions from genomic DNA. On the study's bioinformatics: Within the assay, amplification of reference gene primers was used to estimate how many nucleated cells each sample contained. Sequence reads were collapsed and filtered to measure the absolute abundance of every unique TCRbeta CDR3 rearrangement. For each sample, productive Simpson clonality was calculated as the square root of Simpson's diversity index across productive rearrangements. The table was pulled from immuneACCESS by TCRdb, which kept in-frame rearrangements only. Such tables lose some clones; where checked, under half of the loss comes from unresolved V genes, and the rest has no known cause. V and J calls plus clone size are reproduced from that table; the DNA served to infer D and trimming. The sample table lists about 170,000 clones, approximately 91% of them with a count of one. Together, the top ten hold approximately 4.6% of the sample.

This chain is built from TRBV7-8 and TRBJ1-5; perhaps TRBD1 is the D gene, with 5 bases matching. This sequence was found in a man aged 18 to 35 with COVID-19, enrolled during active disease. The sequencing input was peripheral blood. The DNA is TGTGCCAGCAGCCCCTCCCGGGTCCTCAGGGGCAATCAGCCCCAGCATTTT. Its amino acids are CASSPSRVLRGNQPQHF. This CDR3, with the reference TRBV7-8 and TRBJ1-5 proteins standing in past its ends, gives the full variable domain GAGVSQSPRYKVAKRGQDVALRCDPISGHVSLFWYQQALGQGPEFLTYFQNEAQLDKSGLPSDRFFAERPEGSVSTLKIQRTQQEDSAVYLCASSPSRVLRGNQPQHFGDGTRLSIL.